This record covers a single T cell receptor (beta chain). What it binds is not known. This CDR3 is 15 amino acids long. From germline, CDR1 is MNHNY and CDR2 SVGAGI (reference sequence). Trimming removed 6 bases from V and 7 bases from J; junction bases left unmatched: 14. The data were obtained in a study of siplizumab effects on memory and regulatory T cells. Study-wide results and caveats: Naive T cells appeared more varied than memory cells and looked like key alloresponse contributors. Unstimulated subsets captured only a minor fraction of alloreactive clones. In controls, 26.9% of mappable alloreactive CD4+ clones were Treg-derived on average, versus 68.8% with siplizumab.

The assay was immunoSEQ multiplex PCR, and TCRdb's table has in-frame clones only and misses some. Of fewer than 120,000 clones in the sample, roughly 92% were seen once. The chain combines TRBV6-6 with TRBJ1-1; 7 bases agree with TRBD1. Material: CD4+ T cells sorted from blood. The clonotype comes from a human donor in good health. CDR3 nucleotides: TGTGCCAGCAGCTGGGGAGGGGGCAGAAAGGGTGAAGCTTTCTTT. Its protein is CASSWGGGRKGEAFF.